Listed here are 25 T cell receptor beta chains from one sample, sequenced in a study of T-cell reconstitution after alpha-beta-depleted transplantation in children (dated by TCRdb to 2016 to 2018). The library was obtained by PCR. Instrument used: Illumina HiSeq 2500. Molecular barcoding was employed in the preparation of TCR libraries, with unique molecular identifiers being used to normalize TCRbeta repertoire quantification. The public reads were run again by TCRdb, first through fastp at Q25 and then through MiXCR, and only productive beta chains were kept. Records with the same CDR3 protein are collapsed into one entry carrying the most frequent genes and DNA. This sample holds around 580,000 distinct CDR3 sequences; over 25% were observed only once. Of the sample, 35% to 40% is held by the ten largest clones. The treatment or condition label, read with the paper, signifies: allogeneic hematopoietic cell transplantation with graft depleted of TCRalphabeta T cells and CD19 B cells.

Sequenced material: PBMCs, taken before TCRalphabeta/CD19-depleted stem cell transplant. The receptors come from a boy in the first two years of life with Wiskott-Aldrich syndrome, due to receive a stem cell transplant.

The chain links TRBV5-1 to TRBJ2-1; D perhaps matches TRBD2 (6 bases). Germline V gene lookup returns CDR1 SGHRS and CDR2 YFSETQ. Trimming shortened V by 4 bases and J by 8 bases, and 13 bases separated the two germline ends. This CDR3 contains 13 residues. CDR3 DNA sequence: TGCGCCAGCAGCCCCCTCTCTAGCGATGAGCAGTTCTTC. Amino acid sequence: CASSPLSSDEQFF.

The chain is built from TRBV19 and TRBJ2-2, with D hard to call. This CDR3 has 14 residues. V was pared by 3 bases and J by 4 bases, with 9 bases between. Looked up from germline, CDR1 is LNHDA and CDR2 is SQIVND (reference sequence). CDR3 sequence reads: CASSIPHFTGELFF. CDR3 coding DNA: TGTGCCAGTAGTATCCCACATTTCACCGGGGAGCTGTTTTTT.

The gene calls are TRBV4-2 and TRBJ2-5, with a tentative D call TRBD2 (6 bases). Trimming cost V 4 bases and J 2 bases, with 11 bases left between them. Germline V gene data show CDR1 as LGHNA and CDR2 as YNFKEQ. The CDR3 has 14 amino acids. CDR3 sequence (DNA): TGTGCCAGCAGCCGCCCGGGAGTTCAAGAGACCCAGTACTTC. Translation: CASSRPGVQETQYF.

This rearrangement joins TRBV7-2 to TRBJ2-3; 11 positions match TRBD2. With 3 bases clipped from V and 2 bases from J, the junction kept 7 bases outside the gene matches. The germline V gene encodes CDR1 SGHTA and CDR2 FQGNSA. The length of the CDR3 is 17 residues. The CDR3 DNA reads TGTGCCAGCAGCTTCCGTAGACTAGCGGGGCCCACAGATACGCAGTATTTT. It encodes CASSFRRLAGPTDTQYF. The full variable domain, its missing parts supplied by reference TRBV7-2 and TRBJ2-3, is GAGVSQSPSNKVTEKGKDVELRCDPISGHTALYWYRQSLGQGLEFLIYFQGNSAPDKSGLPSDRFSAERTGGSVSTLTIQRTQQEDSAVYLCASSFRRLAGPTDTQYFGPGTRLTVL.

This clonotype has only a few counts. This sequence joins TRBV29-1 and TRBJ1-1; D might be TRBD1 (5 bases). This CDR3 is built from 14 residues. CDR1 is SQVTM, CDR2 ANQGSEA, per germline. V was shortened by 4 bases and J by 1 base, with 13 bases between the two germline ends. The CDR3 is CSVGGTPGNTEAFF. The CDR3 nucleotides are TGCAGCGTTGGAGGGACTCCCGGGAACACTGAAGCTTTCTTT.

The gene calls are TRBV14 and TRBJ1-1; tentatively, D is TRBD1 (5 bases). V was clipped by 0 bases and J by 7 bases, with 9 bases between them. This CDR3 spans 13 amino acids. Germline CDR1 reads SGHDN; CDR2 reads FVKESK. The CDR3 region has the DNA TGTGCCAGCAGCCAAGATGGCAGGGATGAAGCTTTCTTT. Translated: CASSQDGRDEAFF. The whole variable domain, remainder taken from reference TRBV14 and TRBJ1-1, is EAGVTQFPSHSVIEKGQTVTLRCDPISGHDNLYWYRRVMGKEIKFLLHFVKESKQDESGMPNNRFLAERTGGTYSTLKVQPAELEDSGVYFCASSQDGRDEAFFGQGTRLTVV.

The gene calls are TRBV18 and TRBJ1-1; D remains unclear. Per germline, CDR1 KGHSH and CDR2 LQKENI. CDR3 size: 16 residues. The germline V and J ends were trimmed by 3 bases and 3 bases, with 17 bases remaining between them. The CDR3 DNA reads TGTGCCAGCTCACCTAGAGTAGTCCTGCTCCACACTGAAGCTTTCTTT. Amino acid sequence: CASSPRVVLLHTEAFF.

V gene TRBV6-5 combines with J gene TRBJ2-1; 10 nucleotides line up with TRBD2. CDR1 is MNHEY, CDR2 SVGAGI, per germline. CDR3 length: 18 residues. Trimming removed 7 bases from V and 2 bases from J; junction bases left unmatched: 14. The CDR3 sequence is CASKPGTSVNKAYNEQFF. CDR3 coding DNA: TGTGCCAGCAAGCCTGGGACTAGCGTCAATAAGGCCTACAATGAGCAGTTCTTC.

This clonotype was found a few times. The chain employs TRBV7-6 and TRBJ2-1; 14 positions match TRBD2. Germline lookup yields CDR1 SGHVS and CDR2 FNYEAQ. Trimming cost V 1 base and J 1 base; bases outside gene matches: 6. The CDR3 is made up of 19 amino acids. The CDR3 bases are TGTGCCAGCAGCTTAGAGGGGGGACTAGCGGGAGTGTCCTACAATGAGCAGTTCTTC. Protein product: CASSLEGGLAGVSYNEQFF.

The chain recombines TRBV20-1 with TRBJ2-1; either TRBD1 or TRBD2 may supply D (5 bases each). The germline V gene encodes CDR1 DFQATT and CDR2 SNEGSKA (reference sequence). The germline V and J ends were trimmed by 5 bases and 13 bases, with 27 bases remaining between them. The CDR3 runs 15 residues. The CDR3 here is CSAPPRGPVGDSQFF. The CDR3 DNA is TGCAGTGCTCCCCCCCGGGGACCCGTTGGAGATAGTCAGTTCTTC.

This clonotype has a handful of counts. The chain couples TRBV5-1 to TRBJ2-5, with 7 bases that match TRBD2. V dropped 4 bases and J dropped 4; count of bases not matched to a gene: 10. The CDR3 has 15 residues. Germline values: CDR1 SGHRS, CDR2 YFSETQ. CDR3 amino acids: CASSDKTSSRETQYF. The CDR3 bases are TGCGCCAGCAGCGATAAGACTAGCTCGCGAGAGACCCAGTACTTC.

There are a few counts of this clonotype. The chain joins TRBV10-3 to TRBJ2-7, with 7 bases lining up with TRBD1. Germline-derived CDR1 and CDR2 are ENHRY and SYGVKD. V lost 5 bases and J lost 0; bases outside the gene matches: 4. CDR3 size: 14 residues. Here the CDR3 reads CAISTGQTSYEQYF. DNA for the CDR3: TGTGCCATCAGTACGGGACAGACCTCCTACGAGCAGTACTTC.

This chain joins TRBV6-2 or TRBV6-3 and TRBJ2-5; D is perhaps TRBD1 (5 bases). Trimming removed 5 bases from V and 1 base from J, with 11 bases in between. The CDR3 contains 14 residues. Germline CDR1 reads MNHEY; CDR2 reads SVGEGT. The CDR3 nucleotides are TGTGCCAGCAGTCCTCGGACACGCCAAGAGACCCAGTACTTC. The encoded protein is CASSPRTRQETQYF.

This chain connects TRBV12-3 or TRBV12-4 to TRBJ2-5, with D possibly matching TRBD1 (5 bases). The CDR3 consists of 13 residues. V lost 10 bases to trimming and J lost 4 bases, with 16 bases between them. CDR3 sequence (DNA): TGTGCCACCCGATCAGTCACAGGAGAGACCCAGTACTTC. Translating gives CATRSVTGETQYF.

This rearrangement joins TRBV19 to TRBJ2-1, with 14 bases identical to TRBD2. This CDR3 region has 18 residues. Germline-derived CDR1 and CDR2 are LNHDA and SQIVND (reference sequence). Losses at the gene ends were 3 bases for V and 6 bases for J; bases not matched to a gene: 10. CDR3 in amino acids: CASSISTSGRVIGNEQFF. The CDR3 nucleotides read TGTGCCAGTAGTATCTCGACTAGCGGGAGGGTGATCGGCAATGAGCAGTTCTTC.

V and J are TRBV28 and TRBJ1-5, with a weak D call TRBD1 (5 bases). The CDR3 covers 15 residues. Trimming pared 5 bases from V and 2 bases from J, leaving 13 bases between. The germline V gene has CDR1 MDHEN and CDR2 SYDVKM. CDR3 amino acids: CASSPGGRRNQPQHF. The CDR3, as DNA: TGTGCCAGCAGTCCGGGGGGTAGGCGCAATCAGCCCCAGCATTTT.

This clonotype was detected only once. The chain employs TRBV19 and TRBJ2-1, with a weak D call TRBD2 (6 bases). With 3 bases removed from V and 9 bases from J, the gap between germline ends came to 12 bases. This CDR3 comprises 13 residues. CDR1 and CDR2 (germline): LNHDA, SQIVND (reference sequence). CDR3 residues: CASSMTSSSEQFF. The DNA for the CDR3 is TGTGCCAGTAGTATGACTAGTTCTAGTGAGCAGTTCTTC.

This rearrangement joins TRBV5-1 to TRBJ2-7, with no clear D. The V end lost 5 bases, the J end lost 3 bases, and 18 bases lay between the germline ends. Looked up from germline, CDR1 is SGHRS and CDR2 is YFSETQ. The CDR3 length is 15 residues. The CDR3 DNA follows: TGCGCCAGCAGTTCATCTCTTGCCTGGGACTACGAGCAGTACTTC. Translating it yields CASSSSLAWDYEQYF.

A few counts support this clonotype. The CDR3 region has the DNA TGCGCCAGCAGCACTGGTTGGGATACGCAGTATTTT. Translating gives CASSTGWDTQYF. The chain is built from TRBV5-1 and TRBJ2-3, with D unclear. Germline CDR1 and CDR2: SGHRS and YFSETQ. This CDR3 comprises 12 residues. V lost 4 bases and J lost 6, with 9 bases in between. The full variable domain, its missing parts supplied by reference TRBV5-1 and TRBJ2-3, is KAGVTQTPRYLIKTRGQQVTLSCSPISGHRSVSWYQQTPGQGLQFLFEYFSETQRNKGNFPGRFSGRQFSNSRSEMNVSTLELGDSALYLCASSTGWDTQYFGPGTRLTVL.

The table lists this clonotype with a few counts. The chain recombines TRBV12-3 or TRBV12-4 with TRBJ2-4; 10 nucleotides agree with TRBD2. The CDR3 length is 15 residues. V dropped 8 bases and J dropped 1; count of bases not matched to a gene: 5. CDR3: CASGLAGVAKNIQYF. The CDR3 DNA is TGTGCCAGCGGCCTAGCGGGAGTGGCCAAAAACATTCAGTACTTC.

A few counts support this clonotype. The gene calls are TRBV5-6 and TRBJ2-3, with 8 bases fitting TRBD2. Germline loops: CDR1 SGHDT, CDR2 YYEEEE. V was clipped by 1 base and J by 2 bases; unmatched bases: 6. This CDR3 spans 16 amino acids. The CDR3 loop is CASSLSLAGNTDTQYF. CDR3 coding DNA: TGTGCCAGCAGCTTGAGTCTAGCGGGCAACACAGATACGCAGTATTTT.

The chain links TRBV5-1 to TRBJ2-1, with 12 bases matching TRBD2. Germline values: CDR1 SGHRS, CDR2 YFSETQ. This CDR3 is 15 amino acids long. The V segment lost 2 bases and the J segment 7 bases; nucleotides outside the gene matches: 4. The CDR3 DNA is TGCGCCAGCAGCTTCGGACTAGCGGGACAGAATGAGCAGTTCTTC. It codes for CASSFGLAGQNEQFF.

The rearrangement joins TRBV5-6 to TRBJ2-2; D is possibly TRBD1 (6 bases). The CDR3 has 17 residues. Germline CDR1 is SGHDT and CDR2 is YYEEEE. V was pared by 1 base and J by 3 bases, with 16 bases between. The CDR3 nucleotides are TGTGCCAGCAGCTTGCTGGGACACCCCCTCGACACCGGGGAGCTGTTTTTT. Protein product: CASSLLGHPLDTGELFF.

The chain links TRBV18 to TRBJ1-1; D is uncertain. The V end lost 4 bases, the J end lost 5 bases, and 23 bases lay between the germline ends. The CDR3 has 17 amino acids. Germline CDR1 is KGHSH and CDR2 is LQKENI. CDR3 nucleotides: TGTGCCAGCTCACTGAACCGGGATTCGTTCTCGGGGACTGAAGCTTTCTTT. It yields the protein CASSLNRDSFSGTEAFF.

This clonotype was observed once. V gene TRBV20-1 combines with J gene TRBJ2-7; 10 bases align to TRBD2. CDR3 size: 16 residues. Germline trimming cut 5 bases from V and 1 base from J; bases unmatched to any gene: 11. Per the germline V gene, CDR1 is DFQATT and CDR2 is SNEGSKA (reference sequence). The DNA for the CDR3 is TGCAGTGCTTGGGGGTGGGTAGCGGGAGGTTCCTACGAGCAGTACTTC. It yields the protein CSAWGWVAGGSYEQYF.